The 20 T cell receptor beta chains presented below share a single source sample, sequenced in a study of T cells after yellow fever vaccination. A single record per CDR3 protein comes from TCRdb applying MiXCR to the 5' RACE reads. The table lists some 350,000 distinct CDR3 sequences, about 4% of them singletons. Here the sequenced sample was PBMCs, taken 5 days after the yellow fever booster vaccination. All receptors derive from a man between 18 and 29 years old who received the YFV17D yellow fever vaccine.

Only a few counts were recorded for this clonotype. The chain has TRBV5-1 and TRBJ1-1; no clear D. Germline V gene sequence: CDR1 SGHRS, CDR2 YFSETQ. The CDR3 runs 13 residues. Trimming took 2 bases from V and 0 from J, leaving 5 bases between them. The CDR3 DNA follows: TGCGCCAGCAGCTTTGTGCTGAACACTGAAGCTTTCTTT. Its translation: CASSFVLNTEAFF.

The chain couples TRBV12-3 or TRBV12-4 to TRBJ2-3; TRBD2 aligns across 7 bases. Trimming at V came to 3 bases and at J to 2 bases, leaving 5 bases not matched to a gene. This CDR3 comprises 15 residues. The CDR3 here is CASSFGTTNTDTQYF. CDR3 coding DNA: TGTGCCAGCAGTTTTGGGACTACCAACACAGATACGCAGTATTTT.

This clonotype was recorded a few times. This chain joins TRBV25-1 and TRBJ1-5; 9 nucleotides align to TRBD1. J lost 3 bases, V lost 4 bases, and 7 bases had no gene match. The length of the CDR3 is 16 residues. Germline CDR1 and CDR2: MGHDK and SYGVNS. CDR3 nucleotides: TGTGCCAGCAGTGGCACAGGGGGCTCTCACAATCAGCCCCAGCATTTT. This translates into CASSGTGGSHNQPQHF.

This clonotype has just one count. A much larger clonotype is one base distant, so this may be a read error. This sequence joins TRBV4-1 and TRBJ2-3, with a possible D match to TRBD1 (5 bases). The DNA end is a closer match to TRBJ1-5, so the J assignment may be wrong. Per germline, CDR1 MGHRA and CDR2 YSYEKL. The CDR3 has 18 amino acids. CDR3 loop: CASSQEGEGRGSADTQHF. In nucleotides, the CDR3 is TGCGCCAGCAGCCAAGAAGGGGAGGGGCGAGGCTCGGCAGATACGCAGCATTTT.

This clonotype was detected many times. The chain employs TRBV4-1 and TRBJ2-7; 10 nucleotides match TRBD1. The CDR3 has 16 amino acids. Germline V gene lookup returns CDR1 MGHRA and CDR2 YSYEKL. The V gene end was trimmed by 1 base and the J gene end by 6 bases; junction bases not matched to a gene: 9. CDR3 amino acids: CASSQAWTGGLSEQYF. Written as DNA, the CDR3 is TGCGCCAGCAGCCAAGCCTGGACAGGGGGTCTTTCCGAGCAGTACTTC.

This clonotype turned up a few times. The gene calls are TRBV6-5 and TRBJ2-5; D unresolved. The length of the CDR3 is 15 residues. V was pared by 0 bases and J by 4 bases, with 12 bases between. Germline CDR1 is MNHEY and CDR2 is SVGAGI. The CDR3 DNA is TGTGCCAGCAGTTACTCGTACACCGGTGCAGAGACCCAGTACTTC. Protein sequence: CASSYSYTGAETQYF.

The chain combines TRBV7-8 with TRBJ1-6; 7 positions match TRBD1. This CDR3 spans 15 amino acids. Germline V CDR1 and CDR2: SGHVS, FQNEAQ. Trimming removed 4 bases from V and 9 bases from J; junction bases left unmatched: 9. The CDR3 here is CASSSVATGSSPLHF. Written as DNA, the CDR3 is TGTGCCAGCAGCTCGGTCGCGACAGGGAGTTCACCCCTCCACTTT.

There are a few counts of this clonotype. This chain links TRBV5-1 with TRBJ2-1; the match to TRBD2 covers 13 bases. J was trimmed by 9 bases and V by 4 bases; bases with no gene match: 10. The CDR3 extends over 16 amino acids. The germline CDR1 and CDR2 sequences are SGHRS and YFSETQ. In nucleotides, the CDR3 is TGCGCCAGCAGCCGTCACGGACTAGCGGGGGATGGTGAGCAGTTCTTC. It is translated as CASSRHGLAGDGEQFF.

This clonotype was detected only a few times. J is TRBJ1-1 and V is TRBV5-6; the D is unclear. This CDR3 is built from 15 residues. The germline CDR1 and CDR2 sequences are SGHDT and YYEEEE. V dropped 3 bases and J dropped 1 base, with 13 bases sitting between them. The CDR3 DNA sequence: TGTGCCAGCAGCTGGGTGGCCGGGTCGAACACTGAAGCTTTCTTT. This gives the protein CASSWVAGSNTEAFF.

This clonotype was observed many times. The chain links TRBV29-1 to TRBJ2-5, with 7 bases lining up with TRBD1. V lost 3 bases to trimming and J lost 0 bases; unmatched junction nucleotides: 4. Germline V gene lookup returns CDR1 SQVTM and CDR2 ANQGSEA. The CDR3 runs 14 residues. CDR3 in amino acids: CSVEMTGHQETQYF. CDR3 DNA: TGCAGCGTTGAGATGACAGGGCACCAAGAGACCCAGTACTTC.

The CDR3 loop reads CASSSPGINSPLHF. The DNA of the CDR3 is TGCGCCAGCAGCTCCCCGGGGATCAATTCACCCCTCCACTTT. The chain combines TRBV5-1 with TRBJ1-6, with D uncertain. The CDR3 length is 14 residues. V gave up 3 bases and J gave up 7 bases, with 11 bases separating them. The germline V gene has CDR1 SGHRS and CDR2 YFSETQ. The full variable domain, its missing parts supplied by reference TRBV5-1 and TRBJ1-6, is KAGVTQTPRYLIKTRGQQVTLSCSPISGHRSVSWYQQTPGQGLQFLFEYFSETQRNKGNFPGRFSGRQFSNSRSEMNVSTLELGDSALYLCASSSPGINSPLHFGNGTRLTVT.

This clonotype appeared a few times. In DNA, the CDR3 is TGTGCCAGCAGCTTGCCCCCAGTTAGCGGGCAAGAGACCCAGTACTTC. Translated, it gives CASSLPPVSGQETQYF. The chain joins TRBV7-2 to TRBJ2-5, with 7 bases identical to TRBD2. With V trimmed by 3 bases and J by 2 bases, 9 bases remained unmatched. The germline V gene encodes CDR1 SGHTA and CDR2 FQGNSA. The CDR3 contains 16 residues. The complete variable domain, with remaining parts taken from reference TRBV7-2 and TRBJ2-5, reads GAGVSQSPSNKVTEKGKDVELRCDPISGHTALYWYRQSLGQGLEFLIYFQGNSAPDKSGLPSDRFSAERTGGSVSTLTIQRTQQEDSAVYLCASSLPPVSGQETQYFGPGTRLLVL.

This clonotype was seen at least ten times. The rearrangement joins TRBV5-1 to TRBJ1-2; maybe TRBD1 (5 bases). From germline, CDR1 is SGHRS and CDR2 YFSETQ. The ends were cut back, 0 bases at V and 2 bases at J, with 8 bases in the middle. The CDR3 sequence is 14 residues long. CDR3 DNA: TGCGCCAGCAGCTTGGCCCGGACAAACTATGGCTACACCTTC. It specifies CASSLARTNYGYTF. The full variable domain, its missing parts supplied by reference TRBV5-1 and TRBJ1-2, is KAGVTQTPRYLIKTRGQQVTLSCSPISGHRSVSWYQQTPGQGLQFLFEYFSETQRNKGNFPGRFSGRQFSNSRSEMNVSTLELGDSALYLCASSLARTNYGYTFGSGTRLTVV.

This clonotype was observed a handful of times. V gene TRBV7-9 combines with J gene TRBJ1-1, with no clear D. Germline lookup yields CDR1 SEHNR and CDR2 FQNEAQ (reference sequence). This CDR3 spans 15 amino acids. Trimming took off 2 bases at V and 0 bases at J, with 10 bases between the two ends. In nucleotides, the CDR3 is TGTGCCAGCAGCTTACCATATATCATGAACACTGAAGCTTTCTTT. It is translated as CASSLPYIMNTEAFF. Full variable domain (missing parts from reference TRBV7-9 and TRBJ1-1): DTGVSQNPRHKITKRGQNVTFRCDPISEHNRLYWYRQTLGQGPEFLTYFQNEAQLEKSRLLSDRFSAERPKGSFSTLEIQRTEQGDSAMYLCASSLPYIMNTEAFFGQGTRLTVV.

This clonotype was detected only a few times. This chain connects TRBV5-1 to TRBJ2-3, with TRBD1 matching 7 bases. The CDR3 contains 15 residues. V gave up 4 bases and J gave up 2 bases; unmatched junction bases: 7. Germline V CDR1 and CDR2: SGHRS, YFSETQ. The CDR3 coding sequence is TGCGCCAGCAGCGCCGGACAGGCTTACACAGATACGCAGTATTTT. Its translation: CASSAGQAYTDTQYF.

The V gene is TRBV11-2, the J gene TRBJ2-1, with 7 bases that match TRBD2. The CDR3 spans 16 residues. CDR1 is SGHAT, CDR2 FQNNGV, per germline. The V segment lost 5 bases and the J segment 0 bases; nucleotides outside the gene matches: 7. The CDR3 loop reads CASSPPGLSSYNEQFF. DNA for the CDR3: TGTGCCAGCAGCCCTCCGGGACTATCCTCCTACAATGAGCAGTTCTTC.

The J gene is TRBJ2-1, the V gene TRBV7-3; TRBD2 matches 9 bases. The CDR3 sequence is 14 residues long. From germline, CDR1 is SGHTA and CDR2 FQGTGA. Trimming cost V 5 bases and J 8 bases; bases outside gene matches: 7. This CDR3 reads CASSRGTSIDEQFF. In DNA form, the CDR3 reads TGTGCCAGCAGCCGCGGGACTAGCATCGATGAGCAGTTCTTC.

The table lists this clonotype with many counts. The chain uses TRBV5-6 and TRBJ1-5; tentative D call: TRBD1 (5 bases). The CDR3 has 15 residues. The V end was cut by 1 base, the J end by 6 bases, with 14 bases between. Germline CDR1 reads SGHDT; CDR2 reads YYEEEE. This CDR3 reads CASSLFQGGGQPQHF. The DNA of the CDR3 is TGTGCCAGCAGCTTGTTCCAGGGAGGCGGTCAGCCCCAGCATTTT.

Only a few counts were recorded for this clonotype. The CDR3 sequence is CASMLDTPNTEAFF. CDR3 bases: TGTGCCAGCATGTTGGACACCCCGAACACTGAAGCTTTCTTT. The chain recombines TRBV25-1 with TRBJ1-1, with D maybe TRBD1 (5 bases). The CDR3 runs 14 residues. CDR1 MGHDK and CDR2 SYGVNS come from the germline V gene. Trimming stripped 7 bases from V and 1 base from J, with 13 bases between. The variable domain in full, with the rest retrieved from reference TRBV25-1 and TRBJ1-1, is EADIYQTPRYLVIGTGKKITLECSQTMGHDKMYWYQQDPGMELHLIHYSYGVNSTEKGDLSSESTVSRIRTEHFPLTLESARPSHTSQYLCASMLDTPNTEAFFGQGTRLTVV.

This rearrangement joins TRBV11-2 to TRBJ1-1; no clear D. The V end lost 1 base, the J end lost 5 bases, and 11 bases lay between the germline ends. The CDR3 contains 14 residues. Germline CDR1 reads SGHAT; CDR2 reads FQNNGV. The CDR3 region is CASSLARARTEAFF. The CDR3 bases are TGTGCCAGCAGCTTAGCAAGGGCGAGAACTGAAGCTTTCTTT.